The rows below give T cell receptor beta chains drawn from one sample of a study of OX40 agonist ivuxolimab in advanced cancers. Produced via immunoSEQ multiplex PCR; TCRdb's table is partial and in-frame only. The sample contains more than 55,000 clones, more than 75% of which appear only once. The source material was CD4+ or CD8+ T cells sorted from blood, sampled in a trial of the OX40 agonist ivuxolimab. Source of these receptors: an adult with an advanced solid tumor such as melanoma, head and neck, liver or kidney cancer. The CDR3 runs from the conserved cysteine through the conserved F or W. The order of the fields is CDR3 length, J gene, clone size, D gene, V gene, CDR3 protein, CDR3 DNA. D genes are given only for firm matches. Not all rows give a size; the values are once, few, many and, for expanded clones, a class.

length: 13; J: TRBJ2-5; size: -; D: -; V: TRBV7-9; CDR3: CASSSGFSETQYF; DNA: TGTGCCAGCAGCTCAGGGTTTAGTGAGACCCAGTACTTC
length: 14; J: TRBJ2-7; size: -; D: TRBD2; V: TRBV6-1; CDR3: CASSEYASGYEQYF; DNA: TGTGCCAGCAGTGAATACGCTAGCGGCTACGAGCAGTACTTC
length: 18; J: TRBJ1-2; size: once; D: TRBD1; V: TRBV5-6; CDR3: CASSTQTGWYIANYGYTF; DNA: TGTGCCAGCAGCACACAGACAGGGTGGTACATAGCTAACTATGGCTACACCTTC
length: 15; J: TRBJ1-3; size: -; D: -; V: TRBV6-1; CDR3: CASSVQINSGNTIYF; DNA: TGTGCCAGCAGTGTCCAAATCAACTCTGGAAACACCATATATTTT
length: 15; J: TRBJ1-6; size: -; D: -; V: TRBV30; CDR3: CAWSGVGGLNSPLHF; DNA: TGTGCCTGGAGTGGGGTCGGCGGGCTTAATTCACCCCTCCACTTT
length: 13; J: TRBJ2-1; size: -; D: -; V: TRBV9; CDR3: CASSVDLVGEQFF; DNA: TGTGCCAGCAGCGTAGACCTTGTCGGTGAGCAGTTCTTC
length: 9; J: TRBJ2-3; size: -; D: -; V: TRBV27; CDR3: CASKGPGYF; DNA: TGTGCCAGCAAGGGGCCCGGGTATTTT
length: 16; J: TRBJ1-1; size: once; D: -; V: TRBV19; CDR3: CASSIGMNGQNTEAFF; DNA: TGTGCCAGTAGTATAGGTATGAACGGGCAGAACACTGAAGCTTTCTTT
length: 14; J: TRBJ1-5; size: -; D: -; V: TRBV7-9; CDR3: CASSPSSSNQPQHF; DNA: TGTGCCAGCAGCCCATCAAGCTCCAATCAGCCCCAGCATTTT
length: 14; J: TRBJ1-1; size: -; D: TRBD1; V: TRBV7-9; CDR3: CASSATGASTEAFF; DNA: TGTGCCAGCAGCGCGACAGGGGCTAGCACTGAAGCTTTCTTT
length: 16; J: TRBJ1-5; size: -; D: TRBD1; V: TRBV19; CDR3: CASSNPGQGGNQPQHF; DNA: TGTGCCAGTAGCAATCCGGGACAGGGTGGTAATCAGCCCCAGCATTTT
length: 15; J: TRBJ2-1; size: -; D: -; V: TRBV6-6; CDR3: CASSYDGGLYNEQFF; DNA: TGTGCCAGCAGCTACGACGGGGGGCTTTACAATGAGCAGTTCTTC
length: 16; J: TRBJ2-3; size: -; D: -; V: TRBV30; CDR3: CAWSVVAEPSTDTQYF; DNA: TGTGCCTGGAGTGTGGTAGCGGAACCTAGCACAGATACGCAGTATTTT
length: 14; J: TRBJ1-2; size: -; D: -; V: TRBV6-5; CDR3: CASSYSQLPGGYTF; DNA: TGTGCCAGCAGTTACTCCCAGCTGCCTGGGGGCTACACCTTC
length: 12; J: TRBJ2-7; size: -; D: -; V: TRBV7-9; CDR3: CASSSRVFEQYF; DNA: TGTGCCAGCAGCTCCCGGGTTTTCGAGCAGTACTTC
length: 15; J: TRBJ2-2; size: -; D: -; V: TRBV5-4; CDR3: CASSLAGAGTGELFF; DNA: TGTGCCAGCAGCTTGGCAGGGGCGGGCACCGGGGAGCTGTTTTTT
length: 11; J: TRBJ2-5; size: -; D: -; V: TRBV27; CDR3: CASSSDETQYF; DNA: TGTGCCAGCAGTTCGGACGAGACCCAGTACTTC
length: 15; J: TRBJ2-1; size: -; D: TRBD1; V: TRBV11-2; CDR3: CASSSGQSLNNEQFF; DNA: TGTGCCAGCAGCTCGGGACAGTCCCTCAACAATGAGCAGTTCTTC
length: 16; J: TRBJ2-7; size: -; D: -; V: TRBV18; CDR3: CASSPPGQGPQYEQYF; DNA: TGTGCCAGCTCACCACCGGGTCAGGGACCCCAATACGAGCAGTACTTC
length: 16; J: TRBJ2-3; size: -; D: TRBD2; V: TRBV4-3; CDR3: CASSQDSGSPTDTQYF; DNA: TGCGCCAGCAGCCAAGATAGCGGGTCCCCCACAGATACGCAGTATTTT
length: 17; J: TRBJ2-7; size: -; D: -; V: TRBV7-9; CDR3: CASSSRRPAGEDYEQYF; DNA: TGTGCCAGCAGCTCCCGAAGGCCGGCAGGAGAAGACTACGAGCAGTACTTC
length: 17; J: TRBJ1-5; size: -; D: -; V: TRBV19; CDR3: CASSIRADPLSNQPQHF; DNA: TGTGCCAGTAGTATCCGAGCGGACCCATTGTCCAATCAGCCCCAGCATTTT
length: 14; J: TRBJ1-4; size: -; D: -; V: TRBV7-9; CDR3: CASSTGGANEKLFF; DNA: TGTGCCAGCAGCACGGGGGGTGCTAATGAAAAACTGTTTTTT
length: 14; J: TRBJ1-4; size: -; D: TRBD1; V: TRBV11-3; CDR3: CASSPGTGNEKLFF; DNA: TGTGCCAGCAGCCCCGGGACAGGGAATGAAAAACTGTTTTTT
length: 13; J: TRBJ2-7; size: -; D: TRBD1; V: TRBV27; CDR3: CASSRQGAYEQYF; DNA: TGTGCCAGCAGTCGCCAGGGGGCCTACGAGCAGTACTTC
length: 17; J: TRBJ1-1; size: -; D: -; V: TRBV28; CDR3: CAAAGVLKRGGEIEAFF; DNA: TGTGCCGCAGCAGGAGTCCTAAAAAGGGGGGGGGAGATTGAAGCTTTCTTT
length: 12; J: TRBJ1-2; size: few; D: TRBD1; V: TRBV10-1; CDR3: CASGTADYGYTF; DNA: TGCGCCAGTGGGACAGCTGACTATGGCTACACCTTC
length: 15; J: TRBJ2-1; size: -; D: TRBD2; V: TRBV2; CDR3: CASKGGRSDYNEQFF; DNA: TGTGCCAGCAAGGGCGGGAGGTCCGACTACAATGAGCAGTTCTTC
length: 11; J: TRBJ1-1; size: -; D: -; V: TRBV6-1; CDR3: CASSYPGGAFF; DNA: TGTGCCAGCAGTTACCCGGGAGGGGCTTTCTTT
length: 16; J: TRBJ1-4; size: -; D: -; V: TRBV28; CDR3: CASSTDPFRGVEKLFF; DNA: TGTGCCAGCAGTACCGACCCTTTCCGAGGGGTGGAAAAACTGTTTTTT
length: 15; J: TRBJ2-3; size: -; D: TRBD2; V: TRBV5-4; CDR3: CASTRGGSSIDTQYF; DNA: TGTGCCAGCACCCGCGGCGGGAGTAGTATAGATACGCAGTATTTT
length: 14; J: TRBJ1-1; size: once; D: -; V: TRBV5-1; CDR3: CASSSGGGNTEAFF; DNA: TGCGCCAGCAGCTCGGGAGGGGGGAATACTGAAGCTTTCTTT
length: 13; J: TRBJ1-1; size: few; D: -; V: TRBV7-9; CDR3: CASSLVQISEAFF; DNA: TGTGCCAGCAGCTTAGTTCAAATCAGTGAAGCTTTCTTT
length: 15; J: TRBJ1-3; size: -; D: -; V: TRBV28; CDR3: CASSASFGNLNTIYF; DNA: TGTGCCAGCAGTGCCTCCTTTGGGAATCTAAACACCATATATTTT
length: 16; J: TRBJ1-6; size: -; D: -; V: TRBV28; CDR3: CASSLSPAGRNSPLHF; DNA: TGTGCCAGCAGTTTATCCCCGGCAGGGAGAAATTCACCCCTCCACTTT
length: 15; J: TRBJ2-5; size: -; D: TRBD2; V: TRBV5-1; CDR3: CASSLAHSGGETQYF; DNA: TGCGCCAGCAGCTTGGCCCACAGCGGGGGTGAGACCCAGTACTTC
length: 13; J: TRBJ2-1; size: -; D: -; V: TRBV28; CDR3: CASAPGARHEQFF; DNA: TGTGCCAGCGCCCCTGGGGCTAGACATGAGCAGTTCTTC
length: 17; J: TRBJ2-5; size: once; D: TRBD1; V: TRBV25-1; CDR3: CASSEVGRGRVGETQYF; DNA: TGTGCCAGCAGTGAGGTTGGCAGGGGGCGCGTAGGGGAGACCCAGTACTTC
length: 13; J: TRBJ2-7; size: -; D: TRBD1; V: TRBV7-8; CDR3: CASSRQGSYEQYF; DNA: TGTGCCAGCAGCCGACAGGGGAGCTACGAGCAGTACTTC
length: 15; J: TRBJ2-5; size: -; D: TRBD1; V: TRBV10-1; CDR3: CASSEFGTAQETQYF; DNA: TGCGCCAGCAGTGAGTTTGGGACAGCCCAAGAGACCCAGTACTTC
length: 16; J: TRBJ2-1; size: -; D: TRBD1; V: TRBV5-1; CDR3: CASSSTGQGGYNEQFF; DNA: TGCGCCAGCAGCTCGACAGGACAGGGCGGATACAATGAGCAGTTCTTC
length: 15; J: TRBJ2-5; size: -; D: TRBD2; V: TRBV9; CDR3: CASTKTSRYQETQYF; DNA: TGTGCCAGCACCAAGACTAGCCGGTACCAAGAGACCCAGTACTTC
length: 14; J: TRBJ2-2; size: -; D: -; V: TRBV5-1; CDR3: CASSPHGFTGELFF; DNA: TGCGCCAGCAGCCCGCATGGATTCACCGGGGAGCTGTTTTTT
length: 14; J: TRBJ2-3; size: -; D: -; V: TRBV14; CDR3: CASSRGLPGETQYF; DNA: TGTGCCAGCAGTCGTGGTCTCCCGGGGGAGACGCAGTATTTT
length: 15; J: TRBJ2-5; size: -; D: TRBD1; V: TRBV18; CDR3: CASSPLGDRGETQYF; DNA: TGTGCCAGCTCACCCCTCGGAGACAGGGGGGAGACCCAGTACTTC
length: 16; J: TRBJ2-7; size: -; D: TRBD2; V: TRBV9; CDR3: CASSVGGSGGSYEQYF; DNA: TGTGCCAGCAGCGTAGGAGGTAGCGGGGGGTCCTACGAGCAGTACTTC
length: 15; J: TRBJ2-7; size: -; D: TRBD1; V: TRBV18; CDR3: CASSLQGQGAYEQYF; DNA: TGTGCCAGCTCACTCCAGGGTCAGGGGGCCTACGAGCAGTACTTC
length: 13; J: TRBJ2-3; size: -; D: -; V: TRBV29-1; CDR3: CSVERLVEDTQYF; DNA: TGCAGCGTTGAAAGGTTGGTGGAAGATACGCAGTATTTT
length: 14; J: TRBJ2-6; size: -; D: -; V: TRBV28; CDR3: CASSLSRGANVLTF; DNA: TGTGCCAGCAGTTTATCCAGAGGGGCCAACGTCCTGACTTTC
length: 14; J: TRBJ2-2; size: -; D: -; V: TRBV25-1; CDR3: CASSEPQNTGELFF; DNA: TGTGCCAGCAGTGAGCCACAGAACACCGGGGAGCTGTTTTTT
length: 14; J: TRBJ1-2; size: -; D: -; V: TRBV9; CDR3: CASSGTPNSYGYTF; DNA: TGTGCCAGCAGCGGGACACCAAATTCCTATGGCTACACCTTC
length: 13; J: TRBJ2-3; size: -; D: -; V: TRBV28; CDR3: CASSSLGTDTQYF; DNA: TGTGCCAGCAGTAGCCTCGGGACAGATACGCAGTATTTT
length: 17; J: TRBJ2-3; size: -; D: TRBD2; V: TRBV14; CDR3: CASSPWTSGKSTDTQYF; DNA: TGTGCCAGCAGCCCGTGGACTAGCGGAAAGAGCACAGATACGCAGTATTTT
length: 14; J: TRBJ1-4; size: -; D: -; V: TRBV28; CDR3: CASAEGGGHEKLFF; DNA: TGTGCCAGCGCAGAGGGTGGGGGCCATGAAAAACTGTTTTTT